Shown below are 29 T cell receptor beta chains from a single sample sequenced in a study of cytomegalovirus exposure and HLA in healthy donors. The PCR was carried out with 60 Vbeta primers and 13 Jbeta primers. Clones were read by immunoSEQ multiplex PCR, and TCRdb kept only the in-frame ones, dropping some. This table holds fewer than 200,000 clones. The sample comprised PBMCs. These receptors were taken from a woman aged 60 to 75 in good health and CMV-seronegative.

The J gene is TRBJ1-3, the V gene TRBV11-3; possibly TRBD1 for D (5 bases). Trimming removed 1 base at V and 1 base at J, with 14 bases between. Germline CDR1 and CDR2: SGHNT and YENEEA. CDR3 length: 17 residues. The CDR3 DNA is TGTGCCAGCAGCTTAGGTGGAGACAGCGGGTCTGGAAACACCATATATTTT. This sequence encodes CASSLGGDSGSGNTIYF.

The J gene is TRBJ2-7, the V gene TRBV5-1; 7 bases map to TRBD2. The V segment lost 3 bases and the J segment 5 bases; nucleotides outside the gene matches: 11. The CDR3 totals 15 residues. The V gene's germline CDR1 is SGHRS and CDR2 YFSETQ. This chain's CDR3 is CASSWGGSGINEQYF. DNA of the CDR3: TGCGCCAGCAGCTGGGGGGGGTCAGGGATCAACGAGCAGTACTTC.

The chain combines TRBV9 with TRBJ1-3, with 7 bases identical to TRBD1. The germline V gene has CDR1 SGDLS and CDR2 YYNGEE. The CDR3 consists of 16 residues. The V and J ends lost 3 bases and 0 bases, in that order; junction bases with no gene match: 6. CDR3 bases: TGTGCCAGCAGCGACCCGGGACAGAGCTCTGGAAACACCATATATTTT. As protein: CASSDPGQSSGNTIYF.

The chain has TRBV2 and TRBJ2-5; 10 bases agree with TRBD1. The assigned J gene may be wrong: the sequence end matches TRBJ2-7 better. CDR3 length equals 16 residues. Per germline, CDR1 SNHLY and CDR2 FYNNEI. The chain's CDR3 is CASSMGPGQGSYEQYF. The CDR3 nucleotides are TGTGCCAGCAGCATGGGCCCGGGACAGGGGTCCTACGAGCAGTACTTC.

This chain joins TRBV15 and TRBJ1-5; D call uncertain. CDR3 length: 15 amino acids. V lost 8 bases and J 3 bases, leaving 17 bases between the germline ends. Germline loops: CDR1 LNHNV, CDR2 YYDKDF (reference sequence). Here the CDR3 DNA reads TGTGCCACCCGATCCGGAGGGCAGATCAATCAGCCCCAGCATTTT. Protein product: CATRSGGQINQPQHF. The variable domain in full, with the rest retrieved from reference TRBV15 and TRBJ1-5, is DAMVIQNPRYQVTQFGKPVTLSCSQTLNHNVMYWYQQKSSQAPKLLFHYYDKDFNNEADTPDNFQSRRPNTSFCFLDIRSPGLGDTAMYLCATRSGGQINQPQHFGDGTRLSIL.

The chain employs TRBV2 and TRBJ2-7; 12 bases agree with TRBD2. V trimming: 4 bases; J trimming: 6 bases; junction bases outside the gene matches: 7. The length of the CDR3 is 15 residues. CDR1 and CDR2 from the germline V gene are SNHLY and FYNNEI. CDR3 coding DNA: TGTGCCAGCAGTGGACTAGCGGGAGTTATTAGCGAGCAGTACTTC. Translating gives CASSGLAGVISEQYF.

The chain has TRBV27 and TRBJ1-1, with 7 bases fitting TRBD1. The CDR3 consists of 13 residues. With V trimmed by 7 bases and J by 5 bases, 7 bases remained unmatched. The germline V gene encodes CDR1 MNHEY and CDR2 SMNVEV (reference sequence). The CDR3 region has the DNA TGTGCCAGCAAACTGGGACAGCGGACTGAAGCTTTCTTT. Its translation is CASKLGQRTEAFF.

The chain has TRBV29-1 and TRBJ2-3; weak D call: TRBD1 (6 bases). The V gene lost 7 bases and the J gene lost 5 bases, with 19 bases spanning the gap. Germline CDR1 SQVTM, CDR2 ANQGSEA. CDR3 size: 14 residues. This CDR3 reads CSGGRSVLGDTQYF. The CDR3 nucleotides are TGCAGCGGGGGGCGTTCGGTCCTGGGAGATACGCAGTATTTT.

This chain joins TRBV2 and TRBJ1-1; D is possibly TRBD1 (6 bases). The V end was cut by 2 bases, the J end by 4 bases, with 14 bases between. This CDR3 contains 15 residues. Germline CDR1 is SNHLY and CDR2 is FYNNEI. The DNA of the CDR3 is TGTGCCAGCAGTGAACCCAGCGCAGGGGTCACTGAAGCTTTCTTT. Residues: CASSEPSAGVTEAFF.

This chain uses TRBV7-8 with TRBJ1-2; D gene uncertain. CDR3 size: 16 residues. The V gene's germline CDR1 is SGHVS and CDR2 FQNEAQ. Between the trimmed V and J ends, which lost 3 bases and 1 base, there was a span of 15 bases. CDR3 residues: CASSLGASRINYGYTF. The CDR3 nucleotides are TGTGCCAGCAGCTTGGGAGCTTCAAGAATTAACTATGGCTACACCTTC.

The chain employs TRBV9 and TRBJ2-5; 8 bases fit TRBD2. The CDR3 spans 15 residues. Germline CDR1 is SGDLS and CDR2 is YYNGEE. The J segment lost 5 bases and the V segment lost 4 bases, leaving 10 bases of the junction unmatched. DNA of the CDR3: TGTGCCAGCAGCCCGTCAAGCGGGGGCCCGGAGACCCAGTACTTC. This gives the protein CASSPSSGGPETQYF.

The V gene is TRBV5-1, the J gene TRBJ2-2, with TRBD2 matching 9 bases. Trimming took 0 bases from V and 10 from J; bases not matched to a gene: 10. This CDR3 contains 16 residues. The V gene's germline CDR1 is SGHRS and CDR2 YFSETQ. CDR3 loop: CASSLEPAGGPKELFF. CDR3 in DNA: TGCGCCAGCAGCTTGGAGCCTGCGGGAGGGCCGAAGGAGCTGTTTTTT.

The CDR3 is CASSEGRSPLNKQFF. DNA for the CDR3: TGTGCCAGCAGTGAAGGGCGTAGCCCGCTGAATAAGCAGTTCTTC. The chain uses TRBV6-1 and TRBJ2-1; unclear D gene. The CDR3 spans 15 residues. In germline, CDR1 is MNHNS, CDR2 SASEGT. Trimming shortened V by 1 base and J by 11 bases, and 18 bases separated the two germline ends.

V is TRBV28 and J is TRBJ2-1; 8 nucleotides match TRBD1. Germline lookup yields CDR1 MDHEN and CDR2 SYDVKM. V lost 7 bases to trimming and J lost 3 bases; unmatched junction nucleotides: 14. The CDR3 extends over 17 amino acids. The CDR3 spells CASNSRGQGGSYNEQFF. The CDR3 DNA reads TGTGCCAGCAATAGCAGGGGGCAAGGTGGCAGCTACAATGAGCAGTTCTTC.

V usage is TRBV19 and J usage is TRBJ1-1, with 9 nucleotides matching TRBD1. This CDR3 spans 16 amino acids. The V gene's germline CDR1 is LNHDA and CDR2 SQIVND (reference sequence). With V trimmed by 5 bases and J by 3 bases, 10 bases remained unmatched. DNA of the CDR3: TGTGCCAGTAGTGCGAAGGACAGGGGAGGGGACACTGAAGCTTTCTTT. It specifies CASSAKDRGGDTEAFF.

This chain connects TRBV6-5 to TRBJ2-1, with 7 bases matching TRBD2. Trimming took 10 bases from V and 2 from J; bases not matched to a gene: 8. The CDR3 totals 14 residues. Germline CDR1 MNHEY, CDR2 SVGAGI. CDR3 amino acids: CATGGWGAYNEQFF. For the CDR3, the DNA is TGTGCCACCGGGGGGTGGGGCGCCTACAATGAGCAGTTCTTC.

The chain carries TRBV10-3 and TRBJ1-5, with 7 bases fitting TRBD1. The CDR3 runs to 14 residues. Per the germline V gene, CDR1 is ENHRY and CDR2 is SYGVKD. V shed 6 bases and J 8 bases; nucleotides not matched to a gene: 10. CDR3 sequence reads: CAISGQESSEPQHF. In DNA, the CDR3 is TGTGCCATCAGCGGACAGGAGAGTTCGGAGCCCCAGCATTTT.

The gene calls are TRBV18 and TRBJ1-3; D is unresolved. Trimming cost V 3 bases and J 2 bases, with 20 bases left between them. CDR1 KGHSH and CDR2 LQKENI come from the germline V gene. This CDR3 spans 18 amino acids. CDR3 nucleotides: TGTGCCAGCTCACCTTCCCTTGCGGGCCGTATTGCTGGAAACACCATATATTTT. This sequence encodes CASSPSLAGRIAGNTIYF.

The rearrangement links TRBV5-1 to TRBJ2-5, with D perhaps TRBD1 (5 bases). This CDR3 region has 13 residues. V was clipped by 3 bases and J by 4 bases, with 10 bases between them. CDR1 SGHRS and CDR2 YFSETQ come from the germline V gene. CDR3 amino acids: CASSSGLRETQYF. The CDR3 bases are TGCGCCAGCAGCTCAGGGCTTCGAGAGACCCAGTACTTC.

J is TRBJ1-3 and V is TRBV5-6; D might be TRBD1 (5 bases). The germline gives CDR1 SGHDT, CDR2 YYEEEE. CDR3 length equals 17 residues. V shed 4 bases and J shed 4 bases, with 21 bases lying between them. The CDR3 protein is CASSTRQSPGYGNTIYF. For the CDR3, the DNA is TGTGCCAGCAGCACCCGACAGAGCCCAGGTTACGGAAACACCATATATTTT.

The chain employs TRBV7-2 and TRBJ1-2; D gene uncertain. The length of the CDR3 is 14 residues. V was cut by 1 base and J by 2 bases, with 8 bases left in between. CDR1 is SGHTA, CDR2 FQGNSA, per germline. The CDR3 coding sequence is TGTGCCAGCAGCTTAGGGGCAGGAAACTATGGCTACACCTTC. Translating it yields CASSLGAGNYGYTF.

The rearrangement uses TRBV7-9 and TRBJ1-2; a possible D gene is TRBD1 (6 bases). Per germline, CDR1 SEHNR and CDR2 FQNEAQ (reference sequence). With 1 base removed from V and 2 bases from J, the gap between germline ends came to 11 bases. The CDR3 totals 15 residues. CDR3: CASSLGQALNYGYTF. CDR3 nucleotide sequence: TGTGCCAGCAGCTTAGGACAGGCCCTCAACTATGGCTACACCTTC.

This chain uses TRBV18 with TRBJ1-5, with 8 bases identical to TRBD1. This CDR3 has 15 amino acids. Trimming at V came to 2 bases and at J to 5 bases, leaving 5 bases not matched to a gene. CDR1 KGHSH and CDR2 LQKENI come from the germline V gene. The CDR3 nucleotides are TGTGCCAGCTCACCAGCAGGGGGCAGTTATCAGCCCCAGCATTTT. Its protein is CASSPAGGSYQPQHF.

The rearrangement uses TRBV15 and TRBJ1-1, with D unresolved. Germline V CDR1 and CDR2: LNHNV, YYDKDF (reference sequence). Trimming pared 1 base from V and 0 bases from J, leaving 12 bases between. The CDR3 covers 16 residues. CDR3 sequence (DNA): TGTGCCACCAGCAGAGGCTCGCGGAACCTGAACACTGAAGCTTTCTTT. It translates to CATSRGSRNLNTEAFF.

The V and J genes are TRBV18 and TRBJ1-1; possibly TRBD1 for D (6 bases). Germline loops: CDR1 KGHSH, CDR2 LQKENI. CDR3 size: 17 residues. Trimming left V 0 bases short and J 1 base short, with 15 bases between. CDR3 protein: CASSPPGGSNGNTEAFF. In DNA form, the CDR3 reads TGTGCCAGCTCACCACCAGGGGGTTCTAACGGGAACACTGAAGCTTTCTTT.

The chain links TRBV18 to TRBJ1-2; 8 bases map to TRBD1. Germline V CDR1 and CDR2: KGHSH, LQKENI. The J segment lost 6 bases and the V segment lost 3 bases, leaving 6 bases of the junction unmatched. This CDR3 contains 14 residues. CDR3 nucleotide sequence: TGTGCCAGCTCACCTTACCCGGGACAGGATGGCTACACCTTC. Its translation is CASSPYPGQDGYTF.

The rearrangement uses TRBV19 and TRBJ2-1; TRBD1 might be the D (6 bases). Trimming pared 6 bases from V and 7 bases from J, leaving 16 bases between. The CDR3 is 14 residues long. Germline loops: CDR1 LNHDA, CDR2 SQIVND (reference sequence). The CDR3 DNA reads TGTGCCAGTAGGCGACAGGATGATGAAAATGAGCAGTTCTTC. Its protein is CASRRQDDENEQFF.

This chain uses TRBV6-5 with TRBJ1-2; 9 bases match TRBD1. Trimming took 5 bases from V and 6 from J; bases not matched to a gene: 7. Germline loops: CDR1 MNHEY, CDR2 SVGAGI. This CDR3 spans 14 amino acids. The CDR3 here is CASSRGTGWDGYTF. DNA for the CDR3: TGTGCCAGCAGTCGGGGGACAGGGTGGGATGGCTACACCTTC.

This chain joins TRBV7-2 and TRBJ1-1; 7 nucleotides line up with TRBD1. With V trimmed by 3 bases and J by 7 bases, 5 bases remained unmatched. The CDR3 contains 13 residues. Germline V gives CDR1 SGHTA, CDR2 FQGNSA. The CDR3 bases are TGTGCCAGCAGCTTGACAGGGAATAATGAAGCTTTCTTT. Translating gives CASSLTGNNEAFF.